Following are 8 T cell receptor beta chains from one sample sequenced in a study of blood T cell repertoires in COVID-19. Profiled with immunoSEQ multiplex PCR; TCRdb holds only in-frame clones, not every one. The sample holds 140,000 or so clones, approximately 84% seen once. The sample consisted of PBMCs or T cells enriched from blood (not recorded which). These receptors all stem from a woman aged 45-65 years with acute COVID-19.

The rearrangement joins TRBV28 to TRBJ1-4, with a possible D match to TRBD1 (6 bases). CDR1 and CDR2 from the germline V gene are MDHEN and SYDVKM. Between the trimmed V and J ends, which lost 8 bases and 1 base, there was a span of 17 bases. The CDR3 sequence is 16 residues long. The CDR3 DNA reads as TGTGCCAGCCGCTGGAACAGGGCCGTAACTAATGAAAAACTGTTTTTT. Its protein product is CASRWNRAVTNEKLFF.

The chain employs TRBV12-3 or TRBV12-4 and TRBJ1-3; D not certain. The V gene lost 6 bases and the J gene lost 4 bases, with 10 bases spanning the gap. The CDR3 runs 13 residues. The CDR3 reads CASSLNEGNTIYF. The CDR3 coding sequence is TGTGCCAGCAGCCTGAACGAGGGAAACACCATATATTTT.

The chain joins TRBV14 to TRBJ2-5, with D possibly TRBD2 on 5 matching bases. Germline assignment: CDR1 SGHDN and CDR2 FVKESK. Deletions cut 1 base from V and 0 bases from J, with 12 bases between. The CDR3 runs to 16 residues. CDR3: CASSQGVQRYQETQYF. DNA for the CDR3: TGTGCCAGCAGCCAAGGAGTACAGCGGTACCAAGAGACCCAGTACTTC.

This chain links TRBV5-1 with TRBJ2-2; 8 nucleotides line up with TRBD2. The germline CDR1 and CDR2 sequences are SGHRS and YFSETQ. The ends lost 0 bases at V and 3 bases at J; junction bases unmatched: 13. The CDR3 loop spans 19 amino acids. CDR3 residues: CASSLGAAGVVWDTGELFF. CDR3 DNA: TGCGCCAGCAGCTTGGGGGCAGCGGGAGTCGTATGGGACACCGGGGAGCTGTTTTTT.

The chain uses TRBV9 and TRBJ2-2; 9 nucleotides line up with TRBD2. CDR1 is SGDLS and CDR2 is YYNGEE in the germline V gene. V gave up 3 bases and J gave up 6 bases; unmatched junction bases: 15. The CDR3 extends over 18 amino acids. DNA of the CDR3: TGTGCCAGCAGCGGCGGGACTAGCAGGCTCAAAACGTCCGGGGAGCTGTTTTTT. Amino acid sequence: CASSGGTSRLKTSGELFF.

The chain is built from TRBV21-1 and TRBJ1-2; the D call TRBD1 from the table was never checked on the DNA. TRBV21-1 is marked as a pseudogene. The CDR3 covers 14 residues. The CDR3 loop is CASSADRDHYGYTF. Written as DNA, the CDR3 is TGTGCCAGCAGCGCTGACAGGGACCACTATGGCTACACCTTC.

The V gene is TRBV5-4, the J gene TRBJ1-1; D perhaps matches TRBD1 (5 bases). CDR1 SGHNT and CDR2 YYREEE come from the germline V gene (reference sequence). Deletions cut 5 bases from V and 4 bases from J, with 18 bases between. The CDR3 loop spans 15 amino acids. The CDR3 nucleotides are TGTGCCAGCAGATGGGAGGGGCTATCGAGCACTGAAGCTTTCTTT. This codes for CASRWEGLSSTEAFF.

This chain joins TRBV6-5 and TRBJ1-6, with no clear D. V was trimmed by 7 bases and J by 7 bases, leaving 11 bases between them. Germline CDR1 reads MNHEY; CDR2 reads SVGAGI. The CDR3 covers 13 residues. In DNA form, the CDR3 reads TGTGCCAGCAAAGAAGGAGTAAATTCACCCCTCCACTTT. Amino acids: CASKEGVNSPLHF.